What follows describes a single T cell receptor beta chain. Its recognized antigen is unknown. Qualities for individual bases were not recorded, and no much larger clone is one base off. These data originate in a study of cytomegalovirus exposure and HLA in healthy donors (dated by TCRdb to the late 2010s). For the study in its entirety: According to a later analysis, the 120 or so validation repertoires were produced on the same platform as the 700 or so repertoires of the first cohort. The study aimed to test whether cataloging public T cell receptors could reveal signatures of past pathogen exposure. In addition to the first cohort of approximately 650 subjects, a separate validation cohort of approximately 130 different subjects was used. The study combined high-throughput TCR immunosequencing, statistical association of individual TCRs with disease status, and machine learning to predict cytomegalovirus infection status.

Donors formed part of the validation cohort, which comprised 120 or so subjects and was distinct from the first cohort of 550 to 850 subjects. V is pruned by 5 bases and J by 2 bases, leaving 7 bases of the junction without a gene match. The CDR3 measures 15 amino acids from cysteine to phenylalanine. This entry keeps only the CDR3 DNA: 45 bases, framed from base 1. As encoded in the germline V gene, CDR1 is MNHNS while CDR2 is SASEGT. General study outcomes and caveats: Subsequent analysis determined that TCRs grouped into clusters in the first cohort also showed a tendency toward co-occurrence across the 130 or so validation repertoires, and approximately 94% of cluster scores exceeded 0. A total of fewer than 200 TCR beta chains were listed by the study as associated with cytomegalovirus. Most TCR sequences were seen in very few donors, while some public TCRs were found in many individuals. In both the original and validation cohorts, the classifier was reported to diagnose cytomegalovirus status with high specificity and sensitivity. The validation cohort had no HLA typing available for a later analysis, so co-occurrence within that cohort was assessed over all 120 or so repertoires. In vitro tests confirmed that three of the cytomegalovirus-associated TCR beta chains recognize cytomegalovirus antigens. The authors suggested that the approach could potentially be extended to other disease states and immunological phenotypes.

Libraries were prepared through the immunoSEQ multiplex PCR assay. From the authors' description of their analysis: A statistical classification framework was built for diagnosing cytomegalovirus status from the catalog of TCR beta chain sequences. TCRdb took this table from immuneACCESS and kept in-frame rearrangements with V and J called. Such tables lack part of the clones; where checked against another copy, unresolved V genes explain under half of the gap, and the rest is unexplained. V, J and clone size derive from that table, while D and trimming were established from the DNA sequence. Across this sample there are tens of thousands of clones, with approximately 91% seen only once. The ten largest clonotypes hold roughly 2.1% of the sample.

The V and J genes are TRBV6-1 and TRBJ2-5, and TRBD2 matches 8 of the central bases. Sequencing input: PBMCs. The sequence was collected from a man aged 25-45 years in good health and CMV-seronegative. The CDR3 is CASSILSGGQETQYF. At the DNA level, the sequence is TGTGCCAGCAGTATACTAAGCGGGGGACAAGAGACCCAGTACTTC.